This T cell receptor beta chain was captured by sequencing in a study of blood T cell repertoires in COVID-19. Ages ranged from roughly 18 to 100 years, with residence in around 24 US areas. Participant reports of clinical history set cohort assignment. For recovered donors of Cohort 3, there were two negative PCRs, clearance, or symptom resolution. Trimming pared 3 bases from V and 10 bases from J, leaving 17 bases between. The CDR3 runs 15 residues. Germline V lookup: CDR1 SGHRS, CDR2 YFSETQ. Libraries were prepared by immunoSEQ multiplex PCR; TCRdb keeps only in-frame clonotypes and omits some of them. The table shows 450,000 to 600,000 clones, with roughly 87% occurring only once.

The chain is built from TRBV5-1 and TRBJ1-6; maybe TRBD1 (6 bases). The receptor's source is a woman between 18 and 30 years old who had recovered from COVID-19. The sample was PBMCs or T cells enriched from blood (not recorded which). The CDR3 nucleotides are TGCGCCAGCAGCTCGGATGGGAAGGGGGAATCACCCCTCCACTTT. Translation: CASSSDGKGESPLHF.